This T cell receptor beta chain was sequenced for a study of shared clonotypes between healthy human individuals. Trimming took off 0 bases at V and 4 bases at J, with 7 bases between the two ends. The CDR3 is made up of 13 amino acids. Germline V gene data show CDR1 as GTSNPN and CDR2 as SVGIG (reference sequence). Sequencing used immunoSEQ multiplex PCR; TCRdb keeps in-frame clones, though not all of them. The data show about 480,000 clones, 60% to 80% seen once. The chain joins TRBV30 to TRBJ1-5; D is uncertain. The receptor was derived from a middle-aged woman in good health. Some clones in this sample may be carry-over from other donors' samples. The sample taken for sequencing was PBMCs. The CDR3 here is CAWSVAPNQPQHF. The CDR3 DNA reads as TGTGCCTGGAGTGTAGCACCGAATCAGCCCCAGCATTTT.